Shown below are 29 T cell receptor beta chains from a single sample sequenced in a study of T cell responses to AZD1222 COVID-19 vaccine. This table comes from immunoSEQ multiplex PCR, and its TCRdb copy is limited to in-frame clones, with some not included. The sample records roughly 130,000 clones, less than 95% being singletons. This sample comprised peripheral blood, obtained on day 0 of AZD1222 vaccination. Receptors were obtained from an adult in good health.

The V call is TRBV28, the J call TRBJ1-5; D not certain. Looked up from germline, CDR1 is MDHEN and CDR2 is SYDVKM. The CDR3 has 14 amino acids. V shed 3 bases and J shed 5 bases, with 11 bases lying between them. Here the CDR3 DNA reads TGTGCCAGCAGTTTGAGTGGGCTTTATCAGCCCCAGCATTTT. It encodes CASSLSGLYQPQHF. The whole variable domain, filled in from reference TRBV28 and TRBJ1-5, reads DVKVTQSSRYLVKRTGEKVFLECVQDMDHENMFWYRQDPGLGLRLIYFSYDVKMKEKGDIPEGYSVSREKKERFSLILESASTNQTSMYLCASSLSGLYQPQHFGDGTRLSIL.

V usage is TRBV15 and J usage is TRBJ1-4; TRBD1 aligns across 9 bases. The CDR3 is made up of 19 amino acids. From germline, CDR1 is LNHNV and CDR2 YYDKDF (reference sequence). J lost 4 bases, V lost 0 bases, and 12 bases had no gene match. The DNA of the CDR3 is TGTGCCACCAGCAGAGAAATTTGGGACAGGGACGAGTTTAATGAAAAACTGTTTTTT. This gives the protein CATSREIWDRDEFNEKLFF. Supplemented by reference TRBV15 and TRBJ1-4, the full variable domain reads DAMVIQNPRYQVTQFGKPVTLSCSQTLNHNVMYWYQQKSSQAPKLLFHYYDKDFNNEADTPDNFQSRRPNTSFCFLDIRSPGLGDTAMYLCATSREIWDRDEFNEKLFFGSGTQLSVL.

CDR3 sequence (DNA): TGCGCCAGCAGCCAAGCCCTGGGTCTGTGGGGCTACACCTTC. Amino acids: CASSQALGLWGYTF. The rearrangement joins TRBV4-1 to TRBJ1-2; D gene uncertain. V lost 1 base to trimming and J lost 8 bases, with 14 bases between them. The CDR3 runs to 14 residues. Germline V CDR1 and CDR2: MGHRA, YSYEKL.

This clone was counted between two and nine times. The rearrangement links TRBV6-5 to TRBJ2-2; 14 bases are shared with TRBD2. From germline, CDR1 is MNHEY and CDR2 SVGAGI. This CDR3 is 15 amino acids long. V shed 9 bases and J 8 bases; nucleotides not matched to a gene: 8. This CDR3 is CASKGLAGGRGELFF. The CDR3 DNA is TGTGCCAGTAAAGGACTAGCGGGGGGTAGAGGGGAGCTGTTTTTT.

The V call is TRBV28, the J call TRBJ1-2; D call uncertain. The CDR3 spans 12 residues. Germline V gene data show CDR1 as MDHEN and CDR2 as SYDVKM. V lost 3 bases, J lost 2 bases, and 4 bases lay in between. CDR3 in amino acids: CASSFINYGYTF. CDR3 nucleotides: TGTGCCAGCAGTTTTATAAACTATGGCTACACCTTC.

This clone has only one observation. The chain employs TRBV11-3 and TRBJ2-3; tentative D call: TRBD2 (6 bases). The length of the CDR3 is 16 residues. Germline CDR1 SGHNT, CDR2 YENEEA. V was cut by 1 base and J by 2 bases, with 13 bases left in between. The DNA for the CDR3 is TGTGCCAGCAGCTTAGTCGCCGGGAGTTACACAGATACGCAGTATTTT. This encodes CASSLVAGSYTDTQYF. Variable domain in full (rest from reference TRBV11-3 and TRBJ2-3): EAGVVQSPRYKIIEKKQPVAFWCNPISGHNTLYWYLQNLGQGPELLIRYENEEAVDDSQLPKDRFSAERLKGVDSTLKIQPAELGDSAVYLCASSLVAGSYTDTQYFGPGTRLTVL.

This chain links TRBV3-1 (or the pseudogene TRBV3-2) with TRBJ2-4; D gene ambiguous. The germline CDR1 and CDR2 sequences are LGHDT and YNNKEL (reference sequence). Trimming stripped 3 bases from V and 4 bases from J, with 13 bases between. The CDR3 has 15 residues. In DNA form, the CDR3 reads TGTGCCAGCAGCCATTCCCGGAGCCATAAAAACATTCAGTACTTC. The encoded protein is CASSHSRSHKNIQYF.

The chain uses TRBV9 and TRBJ1-3; tentatively, D is TRBD1 (5 bases). The germline gives CDR1 SGDLS, CDR2 YYNGEE. V lost 0 bases and J 10 bases, leaving 11 bases between the germline ends. The CDR3 is made up of 13 amino acids. CDR3 sequence reads: CASSVGTRETIYF. The CDR3 DNA is TGTGCCAGCAGCGTAGGGACAAGGGAAACCATATATTTT.

This chain connects TRBV7-2 to TRBJ1-4; 9 bases match TRBD1. Germline values: CDR1 SGHTA, CDR2 FQGNSA. CDR3 size: 16 residues. V dropped 2 bases and J dropped 7; count of bases not matched to a gene: 8. In nucleotides, the CDR3 is TGTGCCAGCAGCTTAAACGGACAGGGGTTGGGTGAAAAACTGTTTTTT. This translates into CASSLNGQGLGEKLFF. Looking up the rest from reference TRBV7-2 and TRBJ1-4 gives the full variable domain: GAGVSQSPSNKVTEKGKDVELRCDPISGHTALYWYRQSLGQGLEFLIYFQGNSAPDKSGLPSDRFSAERTGGSVSTLTIQRTQQEDSAVYLCASSLNGQGLGEKLFFGSGTQLSVL.

The chain employs TRBV5-1 and TRBJ1-1; D remains unclear. V was clipped by 0 bases and J by 6 bases, with 9 bases between them. The CDR3 loop spans 13 amino acids. Germline CDR1 and CDR2: SGHRS and YFSETQ. CDR3 amino acids: CASSLGQEAEAFF. The CDR3 region has the DNA TGCGCCAGCAGCTTGGGGCAGGAGGCTGAAGCTTTCTTT.

V usage is TRBV4-3 and J usage is TRBJ1-2; D gene ambiguous. CDR1 is LGHNA and CDR2 is YSLEER in the germline V gene. V lost 0 bases and J 4 bases, leaving 12 bases between the germline ends. CDR3 length equals 15 residues. CDR3 in DNA: TGCGCCAGCAGCCAAGAATACCTCCCCGGCTATGGCTACACCTTC. This encodes CASSQEYLPGYGYTF.

V gene TRBV6-5 combines with J gene TRBJ1-6, with 8 nucleotides matching TRBD1. Trimming at V came to 6 bases and at J to 9 bases, leaving 4 bases not matched to a gene. CDR3 length: 13 residues. The germline CDR1 and CDR2 sequences are MNHEY and SVGAGI. The CDR3 nucleotides read TGTGCCAGCAGCAGACAGGGGAGTTCACCCCTCCACTTT. Its protein is CASSRQGSSPLHF.

This rearrangement joins TRBV4-1 to TRBJ2-7, with D uncertain. The CDR3 contains 12 residues. The V gene lost 0 bases and the J gene lost 5 bases, with 5 bases spanning the gap. Looked up from germline, CDR1 is MGHRA and CDR2 is YSYEKL. The CDR3 sequence: CASSQERDEQYF. The CDR3 region has the DNA TGCGCCAGCAGCCAAGAAAGGGACGAGCAGTACTTC.

The chain is built from TRBV5-1 and TRBJ2-1; D possibly matches TRBD1 or TRBD2 (5 bases each). The germline V gene has CDR1 SGHRS and CDR2 YFSETQ. The CDR3 has 16 residues. V was shortened by 4 bases and J by 1 base, with 15 bases between the two germline ends. Here the CDR3 reads CASSATEGSSYNEQFF. The DNA for the CDR3 is TGCGCCAGCAGCGCTACTGAGGGGTCATCCTACAATGAGCAGTTCTTC.

This sequence joins TRBV27 and TRBJ2-5, with TRBD2 matching 8 bases. Germline V CDR1 and CDR2: MNHEY, SMNVEV (reference sequence). J gave up 5 bases and V 5 bases, and 13 bases lay outside the gene matches. The CDR3 is made up of 16 amino acids. The CDR3 bases are TGTGCCAGCAGTCCCGCGGGGGGTAGGGTAGATGAGACCCAGTACTTC. Amino acids: CASSPAGGRVDETQYF.

The chain is built from TRBV6-5 and TRBJ2-1; no definite D call. CDR1 is MNHEY and CDR2 is SVGAGI in the germline V gene. Deletions cut 1 base from V and 0 bases from J, with 10 bases between. The CDR3 length is 16 residues. CDR3 DNA sequence: TGTGCCAGCAGTTACTTTTCACTGAGCTCCTACAATGAGCAGTTCTTC. This codes for CASSYFSLSSYNEQFF.

This chain joins TRBV9 and TRBJ2-7, with D unclear. Germline V gene lookup returns CDR1 SGDLS and CDR2 YYNGEE. The CDR3 is 15 residues long. V lost 0 bases, J lost 7 bases, and 17 bases lay in between. CDR3 DNA: TGTGCCAGCAGCGTAGAACCCCGAGGTGTTTGGGAGCAGTACTTC. Protein sequence: CASSVEPRGVWEQYF.

This chain links TRBV7-8 with TRBJ1-3; D gene ambiguous. The germline gives CDR1 SGHVS, CDR2 FQNEAQ. Trimming shortened V by 5 bases and J by 9 bases, and 8 bases separated the two germline ends. This CDR3 is built from 11 residues. The CDR3 coding sequence is TGTGCCAGCAGCCCCAGTACCACCATATATTTT. Its translation: CASSPSTTIYF.

The rearrangement joins TRBV5-4 to TRBJ1-2; no clear D. CDR1 and CDR2 (germline): SGHNT, YYREEE (reference sequence). This CDR3 is 15 amino acids long. V gave up 0 bases and J gave up 3 bases, with 12 bases separating them. CDR3 amino acids: CASSLERGGYYGYTF. CDR3 DNA: TGTGCCAGCAGCTTGGAGCGGGGTGGGTACTATGGCTACACCTTC.

J is TRBJ1-1 and V is TRBV21-1. TRBV21-1 is designated a pseudogene. This CDR3 contains 14 residues. The CDR3 DNA sequence: TGTGCCAGCAGCAAATTGGAGTATCATACTGAAGCTTTCTTT. Amino acid sequence: CASSKLEYHTEAFF.

This chain connects TRBV9 to TRBJ2-7, with D possibly TRBD2 on 6 matching bases. The CDR3 extends over 14 amino acids. The V end was cut by 0 bases, the J end by 6 bases, with 13 bases between. CDR1 and CDR2 from the germline V gene are SGDLS and YYNGEE. Written as DNA, the CDR3 is TGTGCCAGCAGCGTAGGACGGGAGTACTTCGAGCAGTACTTC. It codes for CASSVGREYFEQYF. Full variable domain (outside the CDR3, taken from reference TRBV9 and TRBJ2-7): DSGVTQTPKHLITATGQRVTLRCSPRSGDLSVYWYQQSLDQGLQFLIQYYNGEERAKGNILERFSAQQFPDLHSELNLSSLELGDSALYFCASSVGREYFEQYFGPGTRLTVT.

The rearrangement joins TRBV18 to TRBJ1-5, with D tentatively TRBD1 (5 bases). V lost 4 bases and J 1 base, leaving 14 bases between the germline ends. The CDR3 has 16 amino acids. Germline CDR1 reads KGHSH; CDR2 reads LQKENI. The CDR3 loop is CASSRTGVESNQPQHF. The CDR3 DNA reads TGTGCCAGCTCACGTACGGGGGTAGAAAGCAATCAGCCCCAGCATTTT. Filled out from reference TRBV18 and TRBJ1-5, the complete variable domain reads NAGVMQNPRHLVRRRGQEARLRCSPMKGHSHVYWYRQLPEEGLKFMVYLQKENIIDESGMPKERFSAEFPKEGPSILRIQQVVRGDSAAYFCASSRTGVESNQPQHFGDGTRLSIL.

The V and J genes are TRBV5-1 and TRBJ1-2, with D possibly matching TRBD1 (6 bases). Germline V gene lookup returns CDR1 SGHRS and CDR2 YFSETQ. CDR3 length: 14 amino acids. Trimming took off 5 bases at V and 2 bases at J, with 13 bases between the two ends. The CDR3 bases are TGCGCCAGCAGTTCGCAAGGGGGAAACTATGGCTACACCTTC. Translation: CASSSQGGNYGYTF.

The CDR3 nucleotides are TGTGCCAGCAGCTTTTACCCCGCCAGGGTGGACACTGAAGCTTTCTTT. It is translated as CASSFYPARVDTEAFF. The genes are TRBV11-2 and TRBJ1-1; D is possibly TRBD1 (5 bases). Trimming removed 3 bases from V and 3 bases from J, with 17 bases in between. The CDR3 is 16 amino acids. CDR1 is SGHAT and CDR2 is FQNNGV in the germline V gene.

The chain links TRBV27 to TRBJ1-1, with D unresolved. This CDR3 is 15 amino acids long. The ends were cut back, 8 bases at V and 1 base at J, with 17 bases in the middle. Germline V lookup: CDR1 MNHEY, CDR2 SMNVEV (reference sequence). The CDR3 nucleotides are TGTGCCAGCCTTCCCGGAAGGGTCGGGAACACTGAAGCTTTCTTT. Protein: CASLPGRVGNTEAFF.

The rearrangement uses TRBV19 and TRBJ1-6; D is unclear. Trimming stripped 1 base from V and 5 bases from J, with 9 bases between. The CDR3 spans 15 residues. CDR1 LNHDA and CDR2 SQIVND come from the germline V gene (reference sequence). CDR3 DNA: TGTGCCAGTAGTATAGTCCAGGCCGATAATTCACCCCTCCACTTT. This codes for CASSIVQADNSPLHF.

This chain links TRBV2 with TRBJ2-7, with TRBD2 matching over 11 bases. The CDR3 is 15 residues long. Germline CDR1 is SNHLY and CDR2 is FYNNEI. V gave up 0 bases and J gave up 4 bases; unmatched junction bases: 2. This CDR3 reads CASSEATSGVYEQYF. The DNA for the CDR3 is TGTGCCAGCAGTGAAGCGACTAGCGGGGTTTACGAGCAGTACTTC.

The chain uses TRBV5-1 and TRBJ1-4; D is uncertain. V gave up 1 base and J gave up 0 bases, with 7 bases separating them. This CDR3 has 15 residues. From germline, CDR1 is SGHRS and CDR2 YFSETQ. Here the CDR3 DNA reads TGCGCCAGCAGCTTGTTTGGGGCAACTAATGAAAAACTGTTTTTT. Translation gives CASSLFGATNEKLFF.

As DNA, the CDR3 is TGTGCCAGCAGCCACCACGACCGTTCCTACGAGCAGTACTTC. Protein: CASSHHDRSYEQYF. The chain uses TRBV3-1 (or the pseudogene TRBV3-2) and TRBJ2-7; D ambiguous. This CDR3 contains 14 residues. Trimming stripped 3 bases from V and 1 base from J, with 10 bases between. Germline values: CDR1 LGHDT, CDR2 YNNKEL (reference sequence).